Here is one T cell receptor beta chain with its context. Its antigen is still unknown. The data were obtained in a study of lymphopenia after photon versus proton radiotherapy. Broader study findings: In patients who died, overall survival fell as post-nadir TCR diversity dropped more. Only patients who died were analyzed for survival; proton advantage is unproven. Photon-treated patients lost naive T cells and TCR diversity; proton-treated stayed stable. Post-nadir diversity loss with photons came from oligoclonal expansion, particularly CD8+ Temra cells.

Method: immunoSEQ multiplex PCR; TCRdb's copy keeps in-frame clones and lacks some. The sample includes some 42,000 clones, about 83% of them seen just once. Looked up from germline, CDR1 is SGHTA and CDR2 is FQGNSA. Trimming cost V 2 bases and J 2 bases; bases outside gene matches: 4. This CDR3 has 17 residues. The sequence was obtained from a woman in her sixties or seventies with pancreatic cancer. The sequenced sample was peripheral blood, obtained from a patient treated with proton-based radiotherapy. This chain links TRBV7-2 with TRBJ2-6; 9 bases are shared with TRBD2. DNA for the CDR3: TGTGCCAGCAGCTTACTAGCGGGATCGGCTGGGGCCAACGTCCTGACTTTC. It is translated as CASSLLAGSAGANVLTF.